This T cell receptor beta chain emerged from a study of CD8+ T cells in alopecia areata. At the level of the study: Each of the treated patients was given oral tofacitinib, 5 to 10 mg twice daily, for moderate-to-severe alopecia areata.

Germline values: CDR1 MNHEY, CDR2 SMNVEV (reference sequence). V lost 2 bases and J lost 0, with 5 bases in between. This CDR3 is 14 amino acids long. The sample's treatment: oral pan-JAK inhibitor, 5-10 mg twice daily. Findings of the study overall: Uncertainty remains about how baseline CD8+ expansion links to response, with one nonresponder. Persistence in scalp and blood during tofacitinib was observed for many expanded lesional clones.

This clone came up many times. Its antigen is currently unknown. The sequencing template was cDNA reverse transcribed from extracted RNA. Profiling relied on immunoSEQ multiplex PCR, and the TCRdb table lists in-frame clones only, not all of them. The data show about 76,000 clones, 25% to 30% seen once. J is TRBJ1-5 and V is TRBV27, with D unresolved. This TCR came from a human donor with alopecia areata. The sample consisted of CD8+ T cells sorted from blood, taken at week 4, from a patient treated with tofacitinib. The CDR3 loop reads CASSLASSNQPQHF. The CDR3 DNA follows: TGTGCCAGCAGTTTAGCCTCTAGCAATCAGCCCCAGCATTTT.